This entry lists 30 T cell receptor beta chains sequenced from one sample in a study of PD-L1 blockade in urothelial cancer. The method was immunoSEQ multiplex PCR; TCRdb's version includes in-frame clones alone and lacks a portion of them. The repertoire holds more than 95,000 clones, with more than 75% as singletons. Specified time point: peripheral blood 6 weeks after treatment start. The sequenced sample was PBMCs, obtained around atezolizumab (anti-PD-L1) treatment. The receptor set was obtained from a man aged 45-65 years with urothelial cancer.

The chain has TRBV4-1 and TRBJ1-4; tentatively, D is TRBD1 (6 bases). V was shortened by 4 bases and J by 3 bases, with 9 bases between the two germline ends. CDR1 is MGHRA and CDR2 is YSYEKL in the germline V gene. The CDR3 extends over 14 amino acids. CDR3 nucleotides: TGCGCCAGCAGCCGGCAGGGGTCTAATGAAAAACTGTTTTTT. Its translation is CASSRQGSNEKLFF.

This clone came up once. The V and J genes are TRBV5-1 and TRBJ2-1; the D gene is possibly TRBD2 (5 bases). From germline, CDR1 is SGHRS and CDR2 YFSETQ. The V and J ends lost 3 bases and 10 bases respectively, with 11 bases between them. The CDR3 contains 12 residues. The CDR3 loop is CASSSPPGEQFF. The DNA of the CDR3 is TGCGCCAGCAGCTCCCCTCCGGGGGAGCAGTTCTTC.

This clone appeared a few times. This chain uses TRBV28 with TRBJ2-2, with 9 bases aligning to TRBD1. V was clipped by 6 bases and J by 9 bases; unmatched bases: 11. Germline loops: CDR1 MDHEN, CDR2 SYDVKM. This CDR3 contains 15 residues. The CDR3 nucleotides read TGTGCCAGCAGCTTTGGAGGGACAGGGAGAAGGGAGCTGTTTTTT. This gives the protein CASSFGGTGRRELFF. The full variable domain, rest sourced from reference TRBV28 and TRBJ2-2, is DVKVTQSSRYLVKRTGEKVFLECVQDMDHENMFWYRQDPGLGLRLIYFSYDVKMKEKGDIPEGYSVSREKKERFSLILESASTNQTSMYLCASSFGGTGRRELFFGEGSRLTVL.

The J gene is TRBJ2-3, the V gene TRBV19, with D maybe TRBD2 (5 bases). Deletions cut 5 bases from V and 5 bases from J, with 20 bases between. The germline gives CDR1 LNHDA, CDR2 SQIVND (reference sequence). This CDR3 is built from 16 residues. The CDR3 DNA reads TGTGCCAGTAGTCGATGGACTGGACCCCCTGAAGATACGCAGTATTTT. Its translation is CASSRWTGPPEDTQYF.

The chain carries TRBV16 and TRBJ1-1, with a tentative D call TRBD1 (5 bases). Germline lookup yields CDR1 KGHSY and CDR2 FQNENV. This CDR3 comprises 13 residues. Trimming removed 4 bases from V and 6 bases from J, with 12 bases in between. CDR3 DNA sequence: TGTGCCAGCAGCCGAACAGGCTTCGCTGAAGCTTTCTTT. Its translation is CASSRTGFAEAFF.

The CDR3 reads CAWNTGIGKNTQYF. The CDR3, as DNA: TGTGCCTGGAATACGGGAATCGGCAAAAATACGCAGTATTTT. This chain connects TRBV30 to TRBJ2-3; TRBD2 might be the D (5 bases). This CDR3 contains 14 residues. The germline gives CDR1 GTSNPN, CDR2 SVGIG (reference sequence). Trimming took 4 bases from V and 7 from J, leaving 18 bases between them.

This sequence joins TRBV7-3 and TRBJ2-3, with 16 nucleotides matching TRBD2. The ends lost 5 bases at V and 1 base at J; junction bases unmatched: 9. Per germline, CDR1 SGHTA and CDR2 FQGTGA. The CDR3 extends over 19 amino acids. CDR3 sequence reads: CASSDSGLAGGKGTDTQYF. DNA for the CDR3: TGTGCCAGCAGCGACTCGGGACTAGCGGGAGGGAAAGGCACAGATACGCAGTATTTT.

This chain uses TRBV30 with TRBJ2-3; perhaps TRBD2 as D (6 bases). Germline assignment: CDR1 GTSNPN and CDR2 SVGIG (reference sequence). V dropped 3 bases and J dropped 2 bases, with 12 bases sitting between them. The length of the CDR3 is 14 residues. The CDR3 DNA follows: TGTGCCTGGAGGTCGGGCGGGGTCACAGATACGCAGTATTTT. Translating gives CAWRSGGVTDTQYF.

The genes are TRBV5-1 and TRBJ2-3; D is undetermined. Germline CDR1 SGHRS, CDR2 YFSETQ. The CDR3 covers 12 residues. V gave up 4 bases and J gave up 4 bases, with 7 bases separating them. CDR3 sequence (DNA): TGCGCCAGCAGCCCTGTCGCAGATACGCAGTATTTT. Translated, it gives CASSPVADTQYF.

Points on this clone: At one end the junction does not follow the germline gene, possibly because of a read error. The CDR3 region is CASSKPWVAGVRGNGQFF. The DNA of the CDR3 is TGTGCCAGTAGTAAACCTTGGGTAGCGGGAGTCCGGGGGAATGGGCAGTTCTTC. The gene calls are TRBV19 and TRBJ2-1; 9 bases are a match to TRBD2. Germline CDR1 reads LNHDA; CDR2 reads SQIVND (reference sequence). The CDR3 is 18 amino acids.

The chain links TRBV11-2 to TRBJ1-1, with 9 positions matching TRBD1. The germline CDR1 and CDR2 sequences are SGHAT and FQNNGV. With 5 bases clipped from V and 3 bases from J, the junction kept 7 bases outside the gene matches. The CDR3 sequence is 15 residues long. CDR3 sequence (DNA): TGTGCCAGCAGCGGTATGACAGGGGGTTACACTGAAGCTTTCTTT. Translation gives CASSGMTGGYTEAFF.

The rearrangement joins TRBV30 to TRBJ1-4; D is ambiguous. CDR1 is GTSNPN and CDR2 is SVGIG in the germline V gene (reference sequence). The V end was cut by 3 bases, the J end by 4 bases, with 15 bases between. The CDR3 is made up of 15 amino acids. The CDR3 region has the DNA TGTGCCTGGAGCCGAACGTCGGGAGTTAATGAAAAACTGTTTTTT. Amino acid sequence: CAWSRTSGVNEKLFF.

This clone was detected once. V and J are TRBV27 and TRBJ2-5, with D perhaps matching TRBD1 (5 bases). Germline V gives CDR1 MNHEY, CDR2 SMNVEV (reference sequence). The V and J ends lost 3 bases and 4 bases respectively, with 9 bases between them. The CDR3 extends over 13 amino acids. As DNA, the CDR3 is TGTGCCAGCAGTTTCATTGGGGCAGAGACCCAGTACTTC. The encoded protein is CASSFIGAETQYF.

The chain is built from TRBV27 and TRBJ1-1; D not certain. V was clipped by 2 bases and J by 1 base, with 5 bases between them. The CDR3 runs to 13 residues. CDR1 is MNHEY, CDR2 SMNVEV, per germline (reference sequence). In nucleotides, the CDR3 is TGTGCCAGCAGTTTACGTTGGAACACTGAAGCTTTCTTT. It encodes CASSLRWNTEAFF.

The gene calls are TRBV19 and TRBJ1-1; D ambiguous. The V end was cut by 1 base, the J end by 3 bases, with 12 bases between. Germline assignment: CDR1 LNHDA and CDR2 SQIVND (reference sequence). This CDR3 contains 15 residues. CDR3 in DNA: TGTGCCAGTAGTATAGGCGGGGATTGGGACACTGAAGCTTTCTTT. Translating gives CASSIGGDWDTEAFF.

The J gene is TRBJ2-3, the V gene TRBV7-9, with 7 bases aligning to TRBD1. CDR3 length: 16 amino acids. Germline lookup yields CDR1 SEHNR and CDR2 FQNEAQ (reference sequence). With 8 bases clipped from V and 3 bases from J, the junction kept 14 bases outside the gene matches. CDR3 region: CASQEPETGYTDTQYF. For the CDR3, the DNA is TGTGCCAGCCAAGAGCCCGAGACAGGGTATACAGATACGCAGTATTTT. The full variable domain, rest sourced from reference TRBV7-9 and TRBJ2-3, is DTGVSQNPRHKITKRGQNVTFRCDPISEHNRLYWYRQTLGQGPEFLTYFQNEAQLEKSRLLSDRFSAERPKGSFSTLEIQRTEQGDSAMYLCASQEPETGYTDTQYFGPGTRLTVL.

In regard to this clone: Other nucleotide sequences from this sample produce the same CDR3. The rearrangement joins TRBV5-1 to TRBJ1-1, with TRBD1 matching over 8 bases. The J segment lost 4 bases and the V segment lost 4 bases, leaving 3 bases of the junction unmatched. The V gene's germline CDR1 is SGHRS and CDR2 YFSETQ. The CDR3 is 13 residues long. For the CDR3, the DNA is TGCGCCAGCAGCGTAGGGACAGGCACTGAAGCTTTCTTT. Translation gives CASSVGTGTEAFF.

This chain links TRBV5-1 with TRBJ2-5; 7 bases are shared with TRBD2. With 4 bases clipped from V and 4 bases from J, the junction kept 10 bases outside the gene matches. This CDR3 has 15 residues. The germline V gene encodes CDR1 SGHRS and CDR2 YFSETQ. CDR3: CASSNDPGGRETQYF. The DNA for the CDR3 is TGCGCCAGCAGCAACGATCCGGGGGGAAGAGAGACCCAGTACTTC.

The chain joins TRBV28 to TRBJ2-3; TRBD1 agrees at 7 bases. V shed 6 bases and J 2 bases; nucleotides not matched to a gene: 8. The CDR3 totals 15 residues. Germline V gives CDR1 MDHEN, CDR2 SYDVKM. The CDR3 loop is CASRVGQTYTDTQYF. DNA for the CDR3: TGTGCCAGCAGAGTGGGACAGACGTACACAGATACGCAGTATTTT.

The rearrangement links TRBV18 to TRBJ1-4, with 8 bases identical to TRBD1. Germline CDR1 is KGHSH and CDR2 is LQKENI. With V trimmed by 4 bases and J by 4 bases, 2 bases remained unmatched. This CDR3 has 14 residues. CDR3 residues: CASSLDRVNEKLFF. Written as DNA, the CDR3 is TGTGCCAGCTCACTGGACAGGGTTAATGAAAAACTGTTTTTT. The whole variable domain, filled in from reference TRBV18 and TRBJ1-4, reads NAGVMQNPRHLVRRRGQEARLRCSPMKGHSHVYWYRQLPEEGLKFMVYLQKENIIDESGMPKERFSAEFPKEGPSILRIQQVVRGDSAAYFCASSLDRVNEKLFFGSGTQLSVL.

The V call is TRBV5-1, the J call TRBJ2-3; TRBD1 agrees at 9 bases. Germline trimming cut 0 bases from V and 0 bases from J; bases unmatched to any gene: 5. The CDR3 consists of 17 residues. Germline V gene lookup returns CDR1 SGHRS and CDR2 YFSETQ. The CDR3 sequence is CASSLGDRGMSTDTQYF. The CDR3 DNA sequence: TGCGCCAGCAGCTTGGGAGACAGGGGGATGAGCACAGATACGCAGTATTTT.

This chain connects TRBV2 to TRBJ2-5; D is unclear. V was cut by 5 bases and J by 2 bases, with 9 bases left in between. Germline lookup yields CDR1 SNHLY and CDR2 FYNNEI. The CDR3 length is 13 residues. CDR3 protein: CASSRVNQETQYF. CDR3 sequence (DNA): TGTGCCAGCAGTCGCGTTAATCAAGAGACCCAGTACTTC.

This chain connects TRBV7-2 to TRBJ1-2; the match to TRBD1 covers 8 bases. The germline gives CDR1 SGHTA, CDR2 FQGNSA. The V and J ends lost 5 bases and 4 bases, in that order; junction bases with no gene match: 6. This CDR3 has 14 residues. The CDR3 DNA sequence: TGTGCCAGCAGCCGAGACAGGGGCGGCTATGGCTACACCTTC. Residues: CASSRDRGGYGYTF.

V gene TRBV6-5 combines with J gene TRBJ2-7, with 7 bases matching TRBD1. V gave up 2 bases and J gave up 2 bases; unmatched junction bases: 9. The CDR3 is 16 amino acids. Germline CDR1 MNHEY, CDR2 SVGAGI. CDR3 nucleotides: TGTGCCAGCAGTTACGTCTCCGCGACAGGGACCTACGAGCAGTACTTC. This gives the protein CASSYVSATGTYEQYF.

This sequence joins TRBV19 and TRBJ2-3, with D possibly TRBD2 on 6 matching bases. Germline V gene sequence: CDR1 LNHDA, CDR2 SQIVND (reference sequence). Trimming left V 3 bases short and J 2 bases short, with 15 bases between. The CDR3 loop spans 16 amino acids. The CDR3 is CASSIGGRVNTDTQYF. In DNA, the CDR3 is TGTGCCAGTAGTATTGGGGGGAGAGTGAACACAGATACGCAGTATTTT.

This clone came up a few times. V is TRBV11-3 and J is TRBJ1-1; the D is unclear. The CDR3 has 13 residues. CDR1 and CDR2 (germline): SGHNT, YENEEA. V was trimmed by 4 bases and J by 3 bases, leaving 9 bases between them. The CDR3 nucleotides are TGTGCCAGCAGCTATCACAGTGACACTGAAGCTTTCTTT. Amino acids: CASSYHSDTEAFF.

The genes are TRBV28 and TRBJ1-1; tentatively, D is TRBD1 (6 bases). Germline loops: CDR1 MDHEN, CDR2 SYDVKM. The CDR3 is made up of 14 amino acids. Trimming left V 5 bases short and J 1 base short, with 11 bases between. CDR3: CASSPGQPNTEAFF. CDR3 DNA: TGTGCCAGCAGTCCGGGACAACCGAACACTGAAGCTTTCTTT.

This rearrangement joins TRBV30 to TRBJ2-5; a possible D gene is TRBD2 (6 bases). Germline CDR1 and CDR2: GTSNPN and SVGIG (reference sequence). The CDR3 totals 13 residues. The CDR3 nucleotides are TGTGCAAGGGGAGTAGGCGGGGTAGAGACCCAGTACTTC. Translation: CARGVGGVETQYF.

The CDR3 loop reads CASSYYATGNQPQHF. The CDR3 DNA reads as TGTGCCAGCAGCTACTATGCGACAGGGAATCAGCCCCAGCATTTT. The chain has TRBV5-6 and TRBJ1-5; 7 bases agree with TRBD1. Germline assignment: CDR1 SGHDT and CDR2 YYEEEE. After removal of 3 bases from V and 4 bases from J, the junction contained 7 bases not matched to a gene. This CDR3 has 15 residues.

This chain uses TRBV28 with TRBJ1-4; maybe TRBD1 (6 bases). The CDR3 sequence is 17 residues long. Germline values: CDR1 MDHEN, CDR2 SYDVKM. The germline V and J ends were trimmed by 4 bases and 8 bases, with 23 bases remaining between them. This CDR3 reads CASSSLRSFTGGEKLFF. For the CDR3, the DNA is TGTGCCAGCAGTTCCCTGCGGTCATTCACGGGGGGCGAAAAACTGTTTTTT. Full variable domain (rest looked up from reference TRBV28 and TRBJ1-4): DVKVTQSSRYLVKRTGEKVFLECVQDMDHENMFWYRQDPGLGLRLIYFSYDVKMKEKGDIPEGYSVSREKKERFSLILESASTNQTSMYLCASSSLRSFTGGEKLFFGSGTQLSVL.